Detailed here is one T cell receptor beta chain. This clonotype was seen more than once but under ten times. Its antigen has not been determined. No qualities accompany the bases; no much larger clone lies one base away. The data were taken from a study of human T cells and chemical hapten exposure listed by TCRdb under 2021. In terms of the full investigation: For sensitization, 2% DPC in acetone was applied to a roughly 2 cm by roughly 2 cm area of upper inner arm skin. Patch tests used Finn chambers with 0.01% DPC on the upper back, scored after 6 days by International Contact Dermatitis Research Group standards. The patient cohort, mostly female, included alopecia areata with under or over 50% scalp involvement, alopecia totalis and alopecia universalis. Blood samples were taken from patients before sensitization (week 0) and at 2, 6 and about 24 weeks after DPC sensitization. Throughout the roughly 26-week study period, patients were also given weekly therapeutic DPC doses on the scalp. Libraries were pooled for sequencing, and per-sample TCR yields varied mainly because of small differences in library volumes within the pool. Peripheral blood TCR repertoire changes were tracked in vivo in alopecia patients during primary and secondary sensitization to the hapten diphenylcyclopropenone (DPC). Roughly 30 alopecia patients gave blood for TCR sequencing at one to four time points (pre-sensitization, 2, 6 and 24 weeks).

The method behind the library was RACE. The run used a NextSeq 500. During library preparation, unique molecular identifiers were attached to individual cDNA molecules so that TCRs could be counted quantitatively and reproducibly. From each blood RNA sample, both TCR alpha and TCR beta chains were sequenced. The paper's data handling went like this. The median number of TCRs per sample was 90,000 to 100,000, ranging from roughly 23,224 to 700,000. V, J and CDR3 annotation of the TCR reads was performed with the Decombinator software suite. Every sample was subsampled to the same number of TCRs (28,000) for the PS versus PT1 abundance plots. Expanded TCRs were defined as absent before sensitization and observed at least eight times at the 2-week time point. Starting from the raw public reads, TCRdb applied fastp trimming at Q25, assembled clones with MiXCR and retained in-frame beta chains. Every entry covers one CDR3 protein and lists the most common genes and DNA from its rows. The V and J calls follow TCRdb's processing rather than the paper's. Within this sample are approximately 100,000 distinct CDR3 sequences, with 9.5% to 11% of them counted one time only. The ten biggest clones cover approximately 4% of the sample.

Broad study findings and their caveats: Because all patients had alopecia, a presumed autoimmune disease, the immune response of the patients might differ from that of healthy individuals. Compared with pre-sensitization or healthy control sets, expanded TCRs formed significantly more large CDR3 similarity clusters, which is consistent with antigen-driven responses. After repeated subsampling, the strength of the expansion versus patch-test correlation and the threshold at which it became significant changed. The number of PT1 expanded TCRs positively correlated with patch test score, significant at thresholds 8, 16 and 32 but not 4. No change with DPC sensitization was found in the number of TCRs above 1 in 1000 frequency, and no evidence of global repertoire structure alterations was found.

Sample time point, as interpreted from the label and publication: patch test 1, 2 weeks after DPC sensitization. This sample's treatment or condition label indicates: therapeutic diphenylcyclopropenone sensitization with weekly scalp DPC. At every patch-test visit, the blood draw took place before the patch test was put on. To be eligible, patients had to be aged 18 to 70, diagnosed with alopecia and judged suitable for DPC therapy, while pregnant patients were excluded. Total RNA was extracted from unfractionated whole blood that had been collected in Tempus Blood RNA tubes. The material was whole blood, obtained in connection with sensitization to the hapten diphenylcyclopropenone (DPC). The clonotype originates from a woman aged 40 to 50 with alopecia areata. Some clones in this sample may be carry-over from other donors' samples.

The nucleotide sequence reads as follows: TGTGCCAGCAGCGTGGCCCGCGGACTAGCGGCTAACAATGAGCAGTTCTTC. Its protein is CASSVARGLAANNEQFF. The sequence links TRBV7-6 to TRBJ2-1, and 10 bases in between align with TRBD2. As encoded in the germline V gene, CDR1 is SGHVS while CDR2 is FNYEAQ. The CDR3 sequence holds 17 residues, the cysteine and phenylalanine included. CDR3 DNA only is kept here, 51 bases in frame from base 1. Germline trimming: 5 bases from V, 5 bases from J; junction bases outside gene matches: 12.